Listed below are T cell receptor beta chains from one sample, sequenced in a study of cytomegalovirus exposure and HLA in healthy donors. The table came from immunoSEQ multiplex PCR; TCRdb's copy has only in-frame clones and leaves some out. Its table lists roughly 79,000 clones. The specimen sequenced was PBMCs. The receptors derive from a man aged 25 to 40 in good health and CMV-seronegative. The CDR3 runs from the conserved cysteine through the conserved F or W. A D gene is named only where the DNA matches it firmly.

v_gene: TRBV29-1; j_gene: TRBJ2-7; d_gene: NA; CDR3aa: CSVDSGYTEQYF; CDR3nt: TGCAGCGTTGATTCAGGGTACACAGAGCAGTACTTC
v_gene: TRBV20-1; j_gene: TRBJ1-1; d_gene: NA; CDR3aa: CSAREGGSFF; CDR3nt: TGCAGTGCTAGGGAAGGAGGGTCTTTCTTT
v_gene: TRBV29-1; j_gene: TRBJ1-5; d_gene: NA; CDR3aa: CSVREDSNQPQHF; CDR3nt: TGCAGCGTTCGGGAGGATAGCAATCAGCCCCAGCATTTT
v_gene: TRBV5-1; j_gene: TRBJ2-2; d_gene: TRBD1; CDR3aa: CASSFGTGLDTGELFF; CDR3nt: TGCGCCAGCAGCTTTGGGACAGGGTTGGACACCGGGGAGCTGTTTTTT
v_gene: TRBV1; j_gene: TRBJ2-1; d_gene: NA; CDR3aa: CTSSQDGRRDEQFF; CDR3nt: TGCACCAGCAGCCAAGATGGGCGGCGGGATGAGCAGTTCTTC
v_gene: TRBV19; j_gene: TRBJ1-1; d_gene: TRBD1; CDR3aa: CASSIETGGAIRVNTEAFF; CDR3nt: TGTGCCAGTAGTATCGAGACAGGGGGCGCAATCCGGGTGAACACTGAAGCTTTCTTT
v_gene: TRBV29-1; j_gene: TRBJ2-3; d_gene: TRBD2; CDR3aa: CSVASWLAGAEDTQYF; CDR3nt: TGCAGCGTTGCATCCTGGCTAGCGGGAGCGGAGGATACGCAGTATTTT
v_gene: TRBV2; j_gene: TRBJ1-1; d_gene: TRBD1; CDR3aa: CASQKTGIGTEAFF; CDR3nt: TGTGCCAGCCAAAAGACAGGGATTGGAACTGAAGCTTTCTTT
v_gene: TRBV7-9; j_gene: TRBJ1-4; d_gene: NA; CDR3aa: CASSLSRVGEKLFF; CDR3nt: TGTGCCAGCAGCTTAAGCAGGGTGGGTGAAAAACTGTTTTTT
v_gene: TRBV13; j_gene: TRBJ1-1; d_gene: NA; CDR3aa: CASSLDSRPGTEAFF; CDR3nt: TGTGCCAGCAGCTTGGACAGCCGCCCTGGGACTGAAGCTTTCTTT
v_gene: TRBV7-9; j_gene: TRBJ2-5; d_gene: TRBD2; CDR3aa: CASSRGLAGGPETQYF; CDR3nt: TGTGCCAGCAGCCGGGGACTAGCGGGAGGTCCGGAGACCCAGTACTTC
v_gene: TRBV18; j_gene: TRBJ2-1; d_gene: TRBD2; CDR3aa: CASSSLAGAIDEQFF; CDR3nt: TGTGCCAGCTCATCCCTAGCGGGGGCCATCGATGAGCAGTTCTTC
v_gene: TRBV20-1; j_gene: TRBJ2-3; d_gene: NA; CDR3aa: CSASGPDTQYF; CDR3nt: TGCAGTGCTAGCGGTCCAGATACGCAGTATTTT
v_gene: TRBV5-4; j_gene: TRBJ1-2; d_gene: TRBD1; CDR3aa: CASSDRRTGVYGYTF; CDR3nt: TGTGCCAGCAGCGACCGACGGACAGGGGTCTATGGCTACACCTTC
v_gene: TRBV7-6; j_gene: TRBJ2-2; d_gene: TRBD1; CDR3aa: CASSWTGIGELFF; CDR3nt: TGTGCCAGCAGCTGGACAGGGATCGGGGAGCTGTTTTTT
v_gene: TRBV19; j_gene: TRBJ2-7; d_gene: NA; CDR3aa: CASSTRGISYEQYF; CDR3nt: TGTGCCAGTAGTACCCGAGGAATTTCCTACGAGCAGTACTTC